This TCR beta chain was documented in a study of human T cells and chemical hapten exposure (dated by TCRdb to the early 2020s). Broadly, across the study: For sensitization, 2% DPC in acetone was applied to an approximately 2 cm by approximately 2 cm area of upper inner arm skin. For TCR sequencing, blood came from 25 to 30 alopecia patients at anywhere from one to four time points (pre-sensitization, 2, 6 and 24 weeks). Patch testing was done on the upper back using Finn chambers containing 0.01% DPC, and results were scored after 6 days according to International Contact Dermatitis Research Group standards. Alopecia areata with under or over 50% scalp involvement, alopecia totalis and alopecia universalis were represented in the patient cohort, which was mostly female. Patient blood was sampled pre-sensitization (week 0) and at 2, 6 and about 24 weeks after DPC sensitization. Peripheral blood TCR repertoire changes were tracked in vivo in alopecia patients during primary and secondary sensitization to the hapten diphenylcyclopropenone (DPC). Throughout the approximately 22-week study period, patients were also given weekly therapeutic DPC doses on the scalp. Libraries were pooled for sequencing, and variation in per-sample TCR yields was attributed mainly to small differences in library volumes within the pool.

Only a few counts were recorded for this clonotype. Which antigen it targets is not known. Per-base quality was not reported, and no clone a single base away is much larger than it. The sample's time point label is to be understood as: pre-sensitization, week 0. The treatment or condition label corresponds to: therapeutic diphenylcyclopropenone sensitization with weekly scalp DPC. At each patch-test visit, blood was drawn before the patch test was applied. Eligible patients were aged 18 to 70, diagnosed with alopecia, deemed suitable for DPC therapy, and excluded if pregnant. Total RNA was isolated from unfractionated whole blood collected in Tempus Blood RNA tubes. The germline V gene yields LGHNA for CDR1 and YSLEER for CDR2. From its cysteine to its phenylalanine, the CDR3 spans 20 amino acids. Only the CDR3 DNA is retained, 60 bases long and in frame from the first base. The germline V and J ends show losses of 0 bases and 9 bases respectively, and no gene match explains 19 bases of the junction.

The method was RACE. Sequenced using a NextSeq 500. During library preparation, unique molecular identifiers were attached to individual cDNA molecules so that TCRs could be counted quantitatively and reproducibly. Both TCR alpha and TCR beta chains were sequenced from each blood RNA sample. In the paper's pipeline: Samples had a median of 95,638 TCRs, with a range from about 23,224 to 690,600. V, J and CDR3 annotation of the TCR reads was performed with the Decombinator software suite. For PS versus PT1 abundance plots, all samples were subsampled to the same number of TCRs (28,000). TCRs were defined as expanded if absent before sensitization and observed at least eight times at the 2-week time point. In TCRdb, the public reads were trimmed at Q25 with fastp and aligned with MiXCR, with productive beta chains retained. Each entry is one CDR3 protein sequence, shown with its most common DNA and genes. Clone size and V and J calls follow TCRdb, not the original study. Recorded for this sample are around 330,000 distinct CDR3 sequences; 5.5% of them occurred a single time. The ten largest clones capture around 8.6% of the sample.

General conclusions and limits of the study: The number of TCRs above 1 in 1000 frequency did not change with DPC sensitization; there was no evidence of global repertoire structure alterations. After repeated subsampling, changes were observed in the strength of the expansion versus patch-test correlation and in the threshold at which the correlation became significant. Compared with pre-sensitization or healthy control sets, expanded TCRs formed significantly more large CDR3 similarity clusters, which is consistent with antigen-driven responses. Patch test score was positively correlated with the number of PT1 expanded TCRs, with significance at thresholds 8, 16 and 32 but not at 4. Because all patients had alopecia, a presumed autoimmune disease, the immune response of the patients might differ from that of healthy individuals.

The TCR originated in a woman between 18 and 29 years old with alopecia areata. Some clones in this sample may be carry-over from other donors' samples. Material: whole blood, obtained in connection with sensitization to the hapten diphenylcyclopropenone (DPC). This sequence uses TRBV4-3 and TRBJ2-1, with 11 bases aligning to TRBD2. The CDR3 protein is CASSQELGGLAGGPYREQFF. Here is the DNA: TGCGCCAGCAGCCAAGAATTAGGAGGGCTAGCGGGGGGCCCCTACCGTGAGCAGTTCTTC.